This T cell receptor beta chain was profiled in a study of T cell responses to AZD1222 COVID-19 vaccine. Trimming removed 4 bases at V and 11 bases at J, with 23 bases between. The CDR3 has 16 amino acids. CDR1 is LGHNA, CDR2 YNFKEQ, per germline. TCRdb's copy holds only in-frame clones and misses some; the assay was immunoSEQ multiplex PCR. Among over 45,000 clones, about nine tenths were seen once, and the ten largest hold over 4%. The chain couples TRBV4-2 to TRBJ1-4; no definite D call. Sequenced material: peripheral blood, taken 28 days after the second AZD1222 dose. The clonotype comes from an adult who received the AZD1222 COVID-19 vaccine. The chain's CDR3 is CASSPRRYESSDKLFF. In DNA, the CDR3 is TGTGCCAGCAGCCCTCGACGCTATGAGAGTTCCGATAAACTGTTTTTT.